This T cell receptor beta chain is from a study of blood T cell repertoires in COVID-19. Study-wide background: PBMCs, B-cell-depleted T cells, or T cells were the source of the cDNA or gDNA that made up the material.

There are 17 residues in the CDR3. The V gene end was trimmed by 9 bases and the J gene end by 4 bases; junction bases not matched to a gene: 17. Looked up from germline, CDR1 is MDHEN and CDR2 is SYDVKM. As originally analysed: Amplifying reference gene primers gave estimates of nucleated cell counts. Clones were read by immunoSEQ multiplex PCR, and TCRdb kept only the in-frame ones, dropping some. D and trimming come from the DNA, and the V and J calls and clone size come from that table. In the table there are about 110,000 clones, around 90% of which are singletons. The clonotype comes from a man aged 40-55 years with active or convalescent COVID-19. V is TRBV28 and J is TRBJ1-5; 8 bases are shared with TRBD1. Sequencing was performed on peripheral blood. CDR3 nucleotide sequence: TGTGCCAGTCGCGGTGACAGGGGATGGGTTGCAAATCAGCCCCAGCATTTT. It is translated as CASRGDRGWVANQPQHF. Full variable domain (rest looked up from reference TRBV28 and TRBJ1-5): DVKVTQSSRYLVKRTGEKVFLECVQDMDHENMFWYRQDPGLGLRLIYFSYDVKMKEKGDIPEGYSVSREKKERFSLILESASTNQTSMYLCASRGDRGWVANQPQHFGDGTRLSIL.